Listed below are T cell receptor beta chains from one sample, sequenced in a study of beta chain features in type 1 diabetes. The repertoire was sequenced with immunoSEQ multiplex PCR; TCRdb's copy has only in-frame clones and lacks some. The sample has approximately 90,000 clones; under 35% are singletons. The specimen was stem cell memory CD4+ T cells from blood. These receptors were taken from a woman aged 18-29 years in good health. Each CDR3 is given with its conserved first and last residue. A D gene is named only where the DNA matches it firmly. Clone size, where shown, is once, few, many, or a class for clones that have expanded.

D	size	J	V	DNA	CDR3
.	.	TRBJ1-1	TRBV5-1	TGCGCCAGCAGCTTGGATGGTAACTCAGCTTTCTTT	CASSLDGNSAFF
TRBD1	few	TRBJ2-3	TRBV29-1	TGCAGCGTTGCCTCCGGGACAGGGTTTGGAGATACGCAGTATTTT	CSVASGTGFGDTQYF
.	.	TRBJ2-5	TRBV7-2	TGTGCCAGCAGCTTAGGGCTGCAAGAGACCCAGTACTTC	CASSLGLQETQYF
TRBD1	few	TRBJ1-2	TRBV29-1	TGCAGCGTTGAGGGACAGGGGGCATCTGGCTACACCTTC	CSVEGQGASGYTF
.	few	TRBJ2-1	TRBV5-1	TGCGCCAGCAGCTTGGCCCAGGGCCTCTACAATGAGCAGTTCTTC	CASSLAQGLYNEQFF
.	.	TRBJ1-5	TRBV6-5	TGTGCCAGCAAAGGAGGGAGCAATCAGCCCCAGCATTTT	CASKGGSNQPQHF
.	.	TRBJ2-5	TRBV11-1	TGTGCCAGCAGCTTATGGACAGCCCAAGAGACCCAGTACTTC	CASSLWTAQETQYF
.	.	TRBJ2-1	TRBV6-1	TGTGCCAGCAGTGAAGAATGGAGAAATGAGCAGTTCTTC	CASSEEWRNEQFF
.	.	TRBJ2-7	TRBV5-1	TGCGCCAGCAGCTTGTCCGGGGGTGGCGGCTACGAGCAGTACTTC	CASSLSGGGGYEQYF
.	few	TRBJ2-6	TRBV5-1	TGCGCCAGCAGCTCGATCCCAGTAACCGGGGCCAACGTCCTGACTTTC	CASSSIPVTGANVLTF
TRBD2	.	TRBJ2-3	TRBV6-5	TGTGCCAGCAGTGAGACTAGCGGCACAGATACGCAGTATTTT	CASSETSGTDTQYF
.	few	TRBJ2-3	TRBV4-3	TGCGCCAGCAGCGAAAATGAGGGCTCAGATACGCAGTATTTT	CASSENEGSDTQYF
.	few	TRBJ1-1	TRBV25-1	TGTGCCAGCAGGGAGACCGAGGGTACTGAAGCTTTCTTT	CASRETEGTEAFF
TRBD1	once	TRBJ2-7	TRBV5-1	TGCGCCAGCAACCGGGACAGGGTTCACGAGCAGTACTTC	CASNRDRVHEQYF
.	.	TRBJ1-4	TRBV11-1	TGTGCCAGCAGCTTGGGAAGGACTGCAACTAATGAAAAACTGTTTTTT	CASSLGRTATNEKLFF
.	few	TRBJ2-6	TRBV19	TGTGCCAGTAGCCCACAGGGTAGCTCTGGGGCCAACGTCCTGACTTTC	CASSPQGSSGANVLTF
TRBD2	.	TRBJ2-7	TRBV7-2	TGTGCCAGCAGCTTAAATAGACTAGCGGCCCTCGGGGACGAGCAGTACTTC	CASSLNRLAALGDEQYF
TRBD1	few	TRBJ1-1	TRBV19	TGTGCCAGTAGTATAACTCGGACAGGGAACACTGAAGCTTTCTTT	CASSITRTGNTEAFF
TRBD1	.	TRBJ2-3	TRBV6-6	TGTGCCAGCAGAAGACAGGGGGGTCAAGATACGCAGTATTTT	CASRRQGGQDTQYF
.	.	TRBJ1-2	TRBV20-1	TGCAGTGCCACCGGTGACTATGGCTACACCTTC	CSATGDYGYTF
TRBD2	.	TRBJ2-5	TRBV30	TGTGCCTGGAGTTTGACTAGCGGGACGGGGACCCAGTACTTC	CAWSLTSGTGTQYF
TRBD1	.	TRBJ2-1	TRBV7-7	TGTGCTAGCAGCCCCCGGACAGGGGGCCTCAATGAGCAGTTCTTC	CASSPRTGGLNEQFF
.	.	TRBJ2-5	TRBV9	TGTGCCAGCAGCGTAAATGAGGGAGTCCGAGAGACCCAGTACTTC	CASSVNEGVRETQYF
.	few	TRBJ2-7	TRBV7-9	TGTGCCAGCAGCCAAACGACAGGATCCTACGAGCAGTACTTC	CASSQTTGSYEQYF
.	few	TRBJ1-2	TRBV19	TGTGCCAGTAGTAAAGAACAGGGAAGACTCTATGGCTACACCTTC	CASSKEQGRLYGYTF
TRBD1	few	TRBJ1-2	TRBV7-2	TGTGCCAGCAGCTTCTCCGGGACAGGGAACGACTATGGCTACACCTTC	CASSFSGTGNDYGYTF